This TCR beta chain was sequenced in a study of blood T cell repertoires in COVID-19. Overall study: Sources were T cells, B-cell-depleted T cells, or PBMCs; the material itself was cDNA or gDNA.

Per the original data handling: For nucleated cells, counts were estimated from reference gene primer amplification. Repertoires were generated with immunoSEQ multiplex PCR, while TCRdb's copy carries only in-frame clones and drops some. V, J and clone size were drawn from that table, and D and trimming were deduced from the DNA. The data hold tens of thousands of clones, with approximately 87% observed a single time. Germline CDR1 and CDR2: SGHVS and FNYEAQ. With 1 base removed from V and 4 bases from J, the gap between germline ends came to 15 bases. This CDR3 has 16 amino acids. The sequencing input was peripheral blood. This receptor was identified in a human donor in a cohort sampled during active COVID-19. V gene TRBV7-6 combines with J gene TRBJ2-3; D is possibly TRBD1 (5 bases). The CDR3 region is CASSLEVAGHSDTQYF. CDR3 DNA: TGTGCCAGCAGCTTAGAAGTCGCAGGGCATTCAGATACGCAGTATTTT.